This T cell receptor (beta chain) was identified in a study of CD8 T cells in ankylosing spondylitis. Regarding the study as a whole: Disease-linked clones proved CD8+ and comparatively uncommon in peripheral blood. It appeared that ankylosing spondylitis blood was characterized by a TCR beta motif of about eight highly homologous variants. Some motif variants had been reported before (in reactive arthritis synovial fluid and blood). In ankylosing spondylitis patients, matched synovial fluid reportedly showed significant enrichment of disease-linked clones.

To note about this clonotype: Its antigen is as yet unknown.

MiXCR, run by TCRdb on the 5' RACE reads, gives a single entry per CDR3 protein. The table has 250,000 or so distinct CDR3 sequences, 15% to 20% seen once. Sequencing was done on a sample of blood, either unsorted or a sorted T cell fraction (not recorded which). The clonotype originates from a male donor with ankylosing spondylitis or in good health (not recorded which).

The CDR3 DNA is TGCGCCAGCAGCCTACAGCCCTCGGGGGGAGCGAATGAGCAGTTCTTC. It encodes CASSLQPSGGANEQFF. The V call is TRBV5-1, the J call TRBJ2-1, with 7 positions matching TRBD2. J was trimmed by 7 bases and V by 4 bases; bases with no gene match: 14. This CDR3 has 16 amino acids. Germline V CDR1 and CDR2: SGHRS, YFSETQ.